The 20 T cell receptor beta chains in this list originate from one sample, sequenced in a study of cytotoxic CD8 clonotypes in ibrutinib-treated CLL. TCRdb's table, derived via immunoSEQ multiplex PCR, lists solely in-frame clones and lacks some. The sample shows around 310,000 clones, more than 65% of them seen only once. Source: PBMCs, taken before ibrutinib treatment. The receptors come from a human donor with chronic lymphocytic leukemia.

The gene calls are TRBV19 and TRBJ2-5; a possible D gene is TRBD1 (5 bases). Germline-derived CDR1 and CDR2 are LNHDA and SQIVND (reference sequence). With 5 bases removed from V and 4 bases from J, the gap between germline ends came to 14 bases. The CDR3 has 14 amino acids. The CDR3 sequence: CASSRQGRRETQYF. In nucleotides, the CDR3 is TGTGCCAGTAGTCGTCAGGGTAGGCGAGAGACCCAGTACTTC.

The V call is TRBV4-3, the J call TRBJ2-1; D possibly corresponds to TRBD2 (6 bases). Between the trimmed V and J ends, which lost 0 bases and 0 bases, there was a span of 9 bases. The CDR3 consists of 16 residues. Germline lookup yields CDR1 LGHNA and CDR2 YSLEER. CDR3 nucleotides: TGCGCCAGCAGCCAAGATGGTAGCGGCTCCTACAATGAGCAGTTCTTC. Translation gives CASSQDGSGSYNEQFF.

The chain couples TRBV7-2 to TRBJ2-3; 7 nucleotides agree with TRBD2. Germline V gene data show CDR1 as SGHTA and CDR2 as FQGNSA. The CDR3 length is 14 residues. J gave up 0 bases and V 5 bases, and 2 bases lay outside the gene matches. The CDR3 coding sequence is TGTGCCAGCAGCGTTAGCGGGAGCACAGATACGCAGTATTTT. Encoded protein: CASSVSGSTDTQYF.

Note on this clone: Relative to the germline gene, one junction end is altered; a read error may explain this. The rearrangement joins TRBV7-7 to TRBJ2-1; TRBD2 matches at 10 bases. The CDR3 consists of 15 residues. Germline values: CDR1 SSHAT, CDR2 FNYEAQ (reference sequence). CDR3 region: CASSPALAGVLEQFF. The DNA of the CDR3 is TGTGCTAGCAGCCCAGCCCTAGCGGGAGTTCTTGAGCAGTTCTTC.

This chain links TRBV5-6 with TRBJ2-7; unclear D gene. This CDR3 has 12 amino acids. Per the germline V gene, CDR1 is SGHDT and CDR2 is YYEEEE. The ends were cut back, 4 bases at V and 6 bases at J, with 11 bases in the middle. CDR3 DNA: TGTGCCAGCAGCATAAGACGGACCGAGCAGTACTTC. Amino acids: CASSIRRTEQYF.

This rearrangement joins TRBV30 to TRBJ2-7; D may be TRBD1 or TRBD2 (5 bases each). The V end lost 3 bases, the J end lost 0 bases, and 24 bases lay between the germline ends. Germline CDR1 reads GTSNPN; CDR2 reads SVGIG (reference sequence). The CDR3 loop spans 18 amino acids. CDR3 bases: TGTGCCTGGAGAGCCCGGTGGCGAACGGGACCCACCTCCTACGAGCAGTACTTC. This translates into CAWRARWRTGPTSYEQYF.

The chain couples TRBV27 to TRBJ2-5; 9 nucleotides align to TRBD2. The CDR3 consists of 15 residues. Losses at the gene ends were 3 bases for V and 5 bases for J; bases not matched to a gene: 7. The germline CDR1 and CDR2 sequences are MNHEY and SMNVEV (reference sequence). CDR3 protein: CASSLVAGVAETQYF. The DNA for the CDR3 is TGTGCCAGCAGTTTGGTAGCGGGAGTCGCTGAGACCCAGTACTTC.

The gene calls are TRBV29-1 and TRBJ2-2, with 12 positions matching TRBD1. Germline V CDR1 and CDR2: SQVTM, ANQGSEA. The length of the CDR3 is 15 residues. Germline trimming cut 6 bases from V and 7 bases from J; bases unmatched to any gene: 9. The CDR3 region is CSVTGTGGASGELFF. CDR3 nucleotide sequence: TGCAGCGTAACCGGGACAGGGGGCGCTAGCGGGGAGCTGTTTTTT.

The rearrangement links TRBV18 to TRBJ2-1, with D possibly being TRBD2 (6 bases). This CDR3 is 13 amino acids long. CDR1 is KGHSH and CDR2 is LQKENI in the germline V gene. V dropped 6 bases and J dropped 9 bases, with 15 bases sitting between them. Here the CDR3 reads CASSTAGLVEQFF. For the CDR3, the DNA is TGTGCCAGCTCGACGGCGGGATTGGTTGAGCAGTTCTTC. Together with reference TRBV18 and TRBJ2-1, the CDR3 gives the full variable domain: NAGVMQNPRHLVRRRGQEARLRCSPMKGHSHVYWYRQLPEEGLKFMVYLQKENIIDESGMPKERFSAEFPKEGPSILRIQQVVRGDSAAYFCASSTAGLVEQFFGPGTRLTVL.

Turning to this clone: This sequence may be a read error, since a much larger clone differs from it by one base. Other DNA sequences in this specimen translate into the identical CDR3. The gene calls are TRBV7-2 and TRBJ1-1; D gene unclear. Germline lookup yields CDR1 SGHTA and CDR2 FQGNSA. Trimming took off 1 base at V and 1 base at J, with 4 bases between the two ends. This CDR3 has 13 amino acids. The chain's CDR3 is CASSLDRNTEAFF. CDR3 coding DNA: TGTGCCAGCAGCTTAGACAGGAACACTGAAGCTTTCTTT.

The CDR3 nucleotides are TGTGCCAGCAGCTTCTCGACGGGACCTAATGAAAAACTGTTTTTT. Residues: CASSFSTGPNEKLFF. The chain recombines TRBV7-9 with TRBJ1-4, with D perhaps TRBD1 (5 bases). The CDR3 loop spans 15 amino acids. CDR1 SEHNR and CDR2 FQNEAQ come from the germline V gene (reference sequence). V lost 3 bases and J lost 3, with 11 bases in between.

The table lists this clone with a few counts. The chain joins TRBV9 to TRBJ2-7; D tentatively reads TRBD1 or TRBD2 (5 bases each). V dropped 3 bases and J dropped 1 base, with 11 bases sitting between them. CDR1 is SGDLS and CDR2 is YYNGEE in the germline V gene. This CDR3 has 14 amino acids. The CDR3 region is CASSAGTESYEQYF. CDR3 bases: TGTGCCAGCAGCGCCGGGACGGAGTCCTACGAGCAGTACTTC.

This clone was detected only once. The genes are TRBV4-1 and TRBJ1-2; 10 nucleotides align to TRBD1. Germline assignment: CDR1 MGHRA and CDR2 YSYEKL. There are 14 residues in the CDR3. After removal of 4 bases from V and 8 bases from J, the junction contained 7 bases not matched to a gene. The CDR3 loop is CASSPRQGAGGYTF. CDR3 bases: TGCGCCAGCAGCCCCAGACAGGGGGCGGGAGGCTACACCTTC.

The chain combines TRBV18 with TRBJ2-7, with 9 bases aligning to TRBD2. J gave up 0 bases and V 2 bases, and 8 bases lay outside the gene matches. The germline V gene encodes CDR1 KGHSH and CDR2 LQKENI. This CDR3 contains 17 residues. The CDR3 DNA follows: TGTGCCAGCTCACCAGGGACTAGCTTTTGGGGCTCCTACGAGCAGTACTTC. It specifies CASSPGTSFWGSYEQYF.

The chain uses TRBV7-9 and TRBJ1-2; 7 bases align to TRBD1. Germline CDR1 is SEHNR and CDR2 is FQNEAQ (reference sequence). Losses at the gene ends were 2 bases for V and 3 bases for J; bases not matched to a gene: 3. CDR3 length: 14 residues. This chain's CDR3 is CASSLLTGDYGYTF. The CDR3, as DNA: TGTGCCAGCAGCTTACTCACAGGGGACTATGGCTACACCTTC.

Points on this clone: The same CDR3 arises from other DNA sequences in this sample as well. V gene TRBV7-9 combines with J gene TRBJ2-7; a possible D gene is TRBD2 (6 bases). With 1 base removed from V and 3 bases from J, the gap between germline ends came to 7 bases. The CDR3 is made up of 13 amino acids. Germline CDR1 and CDR2: SEHNR and FQNEAQ (reference sequence). As DNA, the CDR3 is TGTGCCAGCAGCTTAGGGGGACTCTACGAGCAGTACTTC. It is translated as CASSLGGLYEQYF.

This clone is a singleton in its sample. The chain employs TRBV5-4 and TRBJ2-7; 7 bases fit TRBD2. V lost 4 bases, J lost 6 bases, and 13 bases stayed unmatched. Looked up from germline, CDR1 is SGHNT and CDR2 is YYREEE (reference sequence). This CDR3 comprises 15 residues. This CDR3 is CASSETSVGLGEQYF. CDR3 coding DNA: TGTGCCAGCAGCGAAACTAGCGTGGGGCTCGGCGAGCAGTACTTC.

The chain links TRBV4-2 to TRBJ2-7, with D possibly being TRBD1 or TRBD2 (6 bases each). CDR3 size: 15 residues. V was pared by 0 bases and J by 6 bases, with 15 bases between. Germline assignment: CDR1 LGHNA and CDR2 YNFKEQ. The CDR3 here is CASSQEVGRGGEQYF. The CDR3 DNA sequence: TGTGCCAGCAGCCAAGAGGTGGGCAGGGGAGGCGAGCAGTACTTC.

V is TRBV6-1 and J is TRBJ2-7; 7 nucleotides line up with TRBD1. V shed 7 bases, J shed 2 bases, and the junction held 8 bases outside the gene matches. The CDR3 is made up of 14 amino acids. CDR1 MNHNS and CDR2 SASEGT come from the germline V gene. The CDR3 sequence is CASNLGQSPYEQYF. The CDR3 nucleotides read TGTGCCAGCAATCTGGGACAGAGCCCCTACGAGCAGTACTTC.

This chain joins TRBV30 and TRBJ1-3, with D hard to call. CDR3 length: 11 amino acids. V was clipped by 4 bases and J by 8 bases, with 9 bases between them. Per germline, CDR1 GTSNPN and CDR2 SVGIG (reference sequence). The CDR3 DNA is TGTGCCTGGACTCGGGCTTACACCATATATTTT. Encoded protein: CAWTRAYTIYF.